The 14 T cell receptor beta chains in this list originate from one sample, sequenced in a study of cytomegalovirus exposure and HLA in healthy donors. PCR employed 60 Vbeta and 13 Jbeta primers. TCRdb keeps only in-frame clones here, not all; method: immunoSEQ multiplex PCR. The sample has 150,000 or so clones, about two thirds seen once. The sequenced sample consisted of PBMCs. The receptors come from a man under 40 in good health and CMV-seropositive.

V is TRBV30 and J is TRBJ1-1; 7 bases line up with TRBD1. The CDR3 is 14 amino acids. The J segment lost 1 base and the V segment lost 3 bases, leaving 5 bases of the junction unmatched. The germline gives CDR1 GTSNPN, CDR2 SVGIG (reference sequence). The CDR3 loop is CAWSLGQRNTEAFF. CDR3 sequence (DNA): TGTGCCTGGAGCCTGGGACAGCGGAACACTGAAGCTTTCTTT.

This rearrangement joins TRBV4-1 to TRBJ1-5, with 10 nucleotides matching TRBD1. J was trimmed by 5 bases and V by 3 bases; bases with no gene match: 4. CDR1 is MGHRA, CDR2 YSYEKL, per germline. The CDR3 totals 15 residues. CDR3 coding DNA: TGCGCCAGCAGCCACACCGGGACAGGGGATCAGCCCCAGCATTTT. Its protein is CASSHTGTGDQPQHF.

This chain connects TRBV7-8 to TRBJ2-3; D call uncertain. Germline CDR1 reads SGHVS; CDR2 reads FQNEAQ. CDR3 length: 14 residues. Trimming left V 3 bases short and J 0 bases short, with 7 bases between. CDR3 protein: CASSFLLSTDTQYF. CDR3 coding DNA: TGTGCCAGCAGCTTTCTGCTAAGCACAGATACGCAGTATTTT.

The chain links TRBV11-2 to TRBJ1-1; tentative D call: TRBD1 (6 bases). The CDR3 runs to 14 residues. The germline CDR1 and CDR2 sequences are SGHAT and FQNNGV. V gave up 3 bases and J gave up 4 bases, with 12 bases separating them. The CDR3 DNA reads TGTGCCAGCAGCTTTGATGGGGGCGGCACTGAAGCTTTCTTT. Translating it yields CASSFDGGGTEAFF.

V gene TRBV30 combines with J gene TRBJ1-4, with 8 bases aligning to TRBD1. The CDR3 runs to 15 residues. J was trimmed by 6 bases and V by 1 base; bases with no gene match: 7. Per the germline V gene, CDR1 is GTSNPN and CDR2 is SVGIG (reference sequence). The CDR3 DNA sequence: TGTGCCTGGAGTGGGTCGGACAGGGTCGATGAAAAACTGTTTTTT. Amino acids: CAWSGSDRVDEKLFF.

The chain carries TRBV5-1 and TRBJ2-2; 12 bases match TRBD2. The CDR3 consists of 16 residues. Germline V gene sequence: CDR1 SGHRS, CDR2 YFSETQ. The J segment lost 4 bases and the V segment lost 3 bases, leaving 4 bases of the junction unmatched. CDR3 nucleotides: TGCGCCAGCAGCTCGGGACTAGCGGGTGTCACCGGGGAGCTGTTTTTT. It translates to CASSSGLAGVTGELFF.

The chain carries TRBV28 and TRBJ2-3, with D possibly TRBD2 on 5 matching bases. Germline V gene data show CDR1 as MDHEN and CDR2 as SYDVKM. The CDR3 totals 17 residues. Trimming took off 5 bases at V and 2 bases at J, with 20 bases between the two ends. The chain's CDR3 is CASSKERMLTPTDTQYF. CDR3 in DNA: TGTGCCAGCAGTAAAGAGCGGATGCTAACACCCACAGATACGCAGTATTTT.

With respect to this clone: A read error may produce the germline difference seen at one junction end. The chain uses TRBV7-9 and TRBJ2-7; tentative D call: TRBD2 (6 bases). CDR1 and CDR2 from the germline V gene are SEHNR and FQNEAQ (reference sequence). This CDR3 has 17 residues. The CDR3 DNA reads TGTTCCAGCAGCTCAGGAGGGGCCCTTATAATCCCCTACGAGCAGTACTTC. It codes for CSSSSGGALIIPYEQYF.

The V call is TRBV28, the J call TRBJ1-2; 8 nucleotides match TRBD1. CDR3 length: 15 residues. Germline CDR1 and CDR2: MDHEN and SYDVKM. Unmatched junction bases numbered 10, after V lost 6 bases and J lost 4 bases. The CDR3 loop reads CASSPGQGAVYGYTF. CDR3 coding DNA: TGTGCCAGCAGCCCCGGGCAGGGGGCGGTCTATGGCTACACCTTC.

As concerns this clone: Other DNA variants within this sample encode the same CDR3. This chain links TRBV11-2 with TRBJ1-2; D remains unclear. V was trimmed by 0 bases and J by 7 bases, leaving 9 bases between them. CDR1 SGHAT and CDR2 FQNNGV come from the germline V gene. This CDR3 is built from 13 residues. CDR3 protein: CASSLDSVRGYTF. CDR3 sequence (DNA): TGTGCCAGCAGCTTAGATTCAGTCCGTGGCTACACCTTC.

The CDR3 loop is CASSVGQSASYEQYF. CDR3 coding DNA: TGTGCCAGCAGCGTAGGACAGTCAGCGTCCTACGAGCAGTACTTC. This sequence joins TRBV9 and TRBJ2-7, with a possible D match to TRBD1 (5 bases). From germline, CDR1 is SGDLS and CDR2 YYNGEE. CDR3 length equals 15 residues. V was cut by 0 bases and J by 1 base, with 11 bases left in between. Variable domain in full (rest from reference TRBV9 and TRBJ2-7): DSGVTQTPKHLITATGQRVTLRCSPRSGDLSVYWYQQSLDQGLQFLIQYYNGEERAKGNILERFSAQQFPDLHSELNLSSLELGDSALYFCASSVGQSASYEQYFGPGTRLTVT.

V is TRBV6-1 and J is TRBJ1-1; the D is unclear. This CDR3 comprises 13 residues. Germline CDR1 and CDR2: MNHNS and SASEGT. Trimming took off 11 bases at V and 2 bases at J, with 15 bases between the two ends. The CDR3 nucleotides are TGTGCCGGCATGAGAGGCGTCAACACTGAAGCTTTCTTT. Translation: CAGMRGVNTEAFF.

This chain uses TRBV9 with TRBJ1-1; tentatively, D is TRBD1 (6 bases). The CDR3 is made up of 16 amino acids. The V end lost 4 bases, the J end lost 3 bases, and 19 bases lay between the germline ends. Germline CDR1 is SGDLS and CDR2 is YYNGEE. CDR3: CASSTKGGGTDTEAFF. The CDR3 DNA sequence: TGTGCCAGCAGCACGAAGGGGGGGGGCACGGACACTGAAGCTTTCTTT.

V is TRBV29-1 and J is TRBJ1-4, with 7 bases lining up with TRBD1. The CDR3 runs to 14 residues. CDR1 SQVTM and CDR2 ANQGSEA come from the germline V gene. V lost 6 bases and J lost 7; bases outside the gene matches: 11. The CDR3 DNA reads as TGCAGCGTAGCGTTACAGGGGAGCATTGAAAAACTGTTTTTT. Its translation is CSVALQGSIEKLFF.